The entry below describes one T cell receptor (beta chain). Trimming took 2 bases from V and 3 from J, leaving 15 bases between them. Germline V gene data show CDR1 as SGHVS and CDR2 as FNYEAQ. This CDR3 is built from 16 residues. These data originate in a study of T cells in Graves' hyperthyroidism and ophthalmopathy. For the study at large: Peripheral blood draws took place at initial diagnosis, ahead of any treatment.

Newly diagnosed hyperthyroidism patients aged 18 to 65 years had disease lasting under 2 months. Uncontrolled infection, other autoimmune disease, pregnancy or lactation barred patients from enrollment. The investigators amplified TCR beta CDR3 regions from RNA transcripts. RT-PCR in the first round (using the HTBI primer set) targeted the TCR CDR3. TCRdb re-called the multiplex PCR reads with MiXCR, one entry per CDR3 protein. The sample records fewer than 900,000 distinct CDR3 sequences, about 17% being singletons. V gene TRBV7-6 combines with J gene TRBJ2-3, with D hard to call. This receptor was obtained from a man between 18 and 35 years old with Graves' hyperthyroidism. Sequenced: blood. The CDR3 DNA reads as TGTGCCAGCAGCTTATACTCTCCAGTGGTGACAGATACGCAGTATTTT. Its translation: CASSLYSPVVTDTQYF.